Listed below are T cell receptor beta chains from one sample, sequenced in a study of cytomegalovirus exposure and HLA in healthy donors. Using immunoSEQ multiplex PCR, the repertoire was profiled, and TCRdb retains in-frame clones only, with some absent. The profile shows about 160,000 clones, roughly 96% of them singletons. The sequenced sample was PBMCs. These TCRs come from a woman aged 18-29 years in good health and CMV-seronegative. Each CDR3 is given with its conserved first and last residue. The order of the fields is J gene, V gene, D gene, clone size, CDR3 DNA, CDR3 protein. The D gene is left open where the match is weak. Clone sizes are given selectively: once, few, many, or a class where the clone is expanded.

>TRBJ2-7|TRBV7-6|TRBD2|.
TGTGCCAGCACCGAAGGGCCAACGGGGACTAGCTCCTACGAGCAGTACTTC
CASTEGPTGTSSYEQYF
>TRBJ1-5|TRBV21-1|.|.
TGTGCCAGCAGCAAAGCGGAAACAGCTCAAAATCAGCCCCAGCATTTT
CASSKAETAQNQPQHF
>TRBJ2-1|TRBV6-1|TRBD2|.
TGTGCCAGCAGTGAATTGATTAAGCGGGGGAACAATGAGCAGTTCTTC
CASSELIKRGNNEQFF
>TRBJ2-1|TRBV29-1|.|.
TGCAGCGTTGAGGGCGGGGGCCAATACAATGAGCAGTTCTTC
CSVEGGGQYNEQFF
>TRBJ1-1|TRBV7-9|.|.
TGTGCCAGCAGAAAAGGGGTCACTGAAGCTTTCTTT
CASRKGVTEAFF
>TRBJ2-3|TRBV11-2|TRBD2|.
TGTGCCAGCAGCTTTAGCGGGGGGACCGTAGATACGCAGTATTTT
CASSFSGGTVDTQYF
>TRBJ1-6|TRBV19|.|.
TGTGCCAGTAGCGGGACACGGGGTTCACCCCTCCACTTT
CASSGTRGSPLHF
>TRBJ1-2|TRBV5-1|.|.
TGCGCCAGCAGCTTGTGGGCCTATGGCTACACCTTC
CASSLWAYGYTF
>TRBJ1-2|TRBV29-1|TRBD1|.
TGCAGCGTTGAAGATCGGGGACAGGACTATGGCTACACCTTC
CSVEDRGQDYGYTF
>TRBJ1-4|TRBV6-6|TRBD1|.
TGTGCCAGCACCGACGGAGGGACAGGCCTTCAAAAACTGTTTTTT
CASTDGGTGLQKLFF
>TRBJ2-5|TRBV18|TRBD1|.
TGTGCCAGCTCACGAGACAGGGGCCAAGAGACCCAGTACTTC
CASSRDRGQETQYF
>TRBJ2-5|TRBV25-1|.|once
TGTGCCAGCAGTGAATCTATCGGGGTCCAAGAGACCCAGTACTTC
CASSESIGVQETQYF
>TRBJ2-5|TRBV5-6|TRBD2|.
TGTGCCAGCAGCTCGGGACTAGCGGGGGGCGGGGAGACCCAGTACTTC
CASSSGLAGGGETQYF
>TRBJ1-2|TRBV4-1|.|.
TGCGCCAGCAGCCAAGCTCCGAGGCCTAACTATGGCTACACCTTC
CASSQAPRPNYGYTF
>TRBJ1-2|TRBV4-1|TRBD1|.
TGCGCCAGCAGCTTCCCTCGGACAGGATCCGGCGGCTACACCTTC
CASSFPRTGSGGYTF
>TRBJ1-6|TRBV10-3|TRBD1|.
TGTGCCACGCTCGGCACAGGGGGCTCGCCCCTCCACTTT
CATLGTGGSPLHF
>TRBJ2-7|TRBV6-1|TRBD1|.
TGTGCCAGCATCCCCCGGGACAGGGGCTACGAGCAGTACTTC
CASIPRDRGYEQYF
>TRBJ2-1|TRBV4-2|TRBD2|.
TGTGCCAGCAGCCAAGATATAGGCGCTAGCGGGCACAATGAGCAGTTCTTC
CASSQDIGASGHNEQFF
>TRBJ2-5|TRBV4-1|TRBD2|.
TGCGCCAGCAGCCAAAGAATTCCTCGAGCGGGGGCCCTCCAAGAGACCCAGTACTTC
CASSQRIPRAGALQETQYF
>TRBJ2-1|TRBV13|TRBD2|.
TGTGCCAGCAGCCTGAGTAGGCCCGGGACTAGCGGGCGCAATGAGCAGTTCTTC
CASSLSRPGTSGRNEQFF
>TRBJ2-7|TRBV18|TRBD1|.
TGTGCCAGCTCAACGGGACAGGGGGCATACGAGCAGTACTTC
CASSTGQGAYEQYF
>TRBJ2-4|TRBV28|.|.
TGTGCCAGCAGTTTCGGGGGTCCACGGGTGGGCAAAAACATTCAGTACTTC
CASSFGGPRVGKNIQYF
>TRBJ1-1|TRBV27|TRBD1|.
TGTGCCAGTTACACTCGGGACAGGGCCAGGAACACTGAAGCTTTCTTT
CASYTRDRARNTEAFF
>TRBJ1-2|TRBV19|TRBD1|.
TGTGCCAGTAGTATCGCAACAGGGGACTATGGCTACACCTTC
CASSIATGDYGYTF
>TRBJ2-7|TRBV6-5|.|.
TGTGCCAGCAGTTACCGGGCGGGAATTTCCTACGAGCAGTACTTC
CASSYRAGISYEQYF
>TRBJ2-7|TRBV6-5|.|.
TGTGCCAGCAGCCTCGACAGTCACGAGCAGTACTTC
CASSLDSHEQYF
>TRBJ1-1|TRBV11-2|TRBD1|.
TGTGCCAGCAGCTTCGGACAGGGAACTGAAGCTTTCTTT
CASSFGQGTEAFF
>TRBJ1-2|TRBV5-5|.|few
TGTGCCAGCAGCTTCTCGGGGAACTATGGCTACACCTTC
CASSFSGNYGYTF
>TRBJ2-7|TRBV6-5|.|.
TGTGCCAGCAGTTTTCAGGGGATGGGGTCCTACGAGCAGTACTTC
CASSFQGMGSYEQYF
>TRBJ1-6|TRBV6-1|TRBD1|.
TGTGCCAGCAAAAGGGGGCGCGAGGATTCACCCCTCCACTTT
CASKRGREDSPLHF
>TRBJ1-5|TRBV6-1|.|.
TGTGCCAGCAGTGAAGTTACAGGATATCAGCCCCAGCATTTT
CASSEVTGYQPQHF
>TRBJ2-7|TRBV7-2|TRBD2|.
TGTGCCAGCAGCTTAAGGGGGCTAGCGGGGGGGTCCGAGCAGTACTTC
CASSLRGLAGGSEQYF
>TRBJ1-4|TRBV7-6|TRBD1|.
TGTGCCAGCAGCTCATTGGGACAGCTTAATGAAAAACTGTTTTTT
CASSSLGQLNEKLFF
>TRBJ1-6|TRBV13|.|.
TGTGCCAGCAGCTTAATAGGGGTTGTTGGGTCACCCCTCCACTTT
CASSLIGVVGSPLHF
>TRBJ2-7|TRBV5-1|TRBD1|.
TGCGCCAGCAGCTTGGCAGGGGGTGATACTGTAACCTACGAGCAGTACTTC
CASSLAGGDTVTYEQYF
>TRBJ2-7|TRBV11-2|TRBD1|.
TGTGCCAGCAGCCGCGGACAGGGGAGGGAGCAGTACTTC
CASSRGQGREQYF
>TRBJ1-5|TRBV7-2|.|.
TGTGCCAGCAGCTTACCCGGGCAGCCCCAGCATTTT
CASSLPGQPQHF
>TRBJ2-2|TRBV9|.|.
TGTGCCAGCAGCGTCGACAGTCCGAACACCGGGGAGCTGTTTTTT
CASSVDSPNTGELFF
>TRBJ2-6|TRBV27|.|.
TGTGCCAGCAGATCCTCTGGGCGAGCATCTGGGGCCAACGTCCTGACTTTC
CASRSSGRASGANVLTF
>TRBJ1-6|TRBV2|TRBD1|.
TGTGCCAGCAGAGGGACAGGGAATTCACCCCTCCACTTT
CASRGTGNSPLHF
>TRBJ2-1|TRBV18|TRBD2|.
TGTGCCAGCTCACCCCGACTAGCGGGGGGGCAGGGTGAGCAGTTCTTC
CASSPRLAGGQGEQFF
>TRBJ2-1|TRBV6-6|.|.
TGTGCCAGCACCAACTACAATGAGCAGTTCTTC
CASTNYNEQFF
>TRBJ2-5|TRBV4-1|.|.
TGCGCCAGCAGCCAAGGGACTGTCGTTGGGACCCAGTACTTC
CASSQGTVVGTQYF
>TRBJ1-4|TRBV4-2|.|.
TGTGCCAGCAGCCAAGGCTCAGGGCACATAACGGGGGGTGAAAAACTGTTTTTT
CASSQGSGHITGGEKLFF
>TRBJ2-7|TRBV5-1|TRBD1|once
TGCGCCAGCAGCTCAACCTCGGGACAGGGAAGGTACGAGCAGTACTTC
CASSSTSGQGRYEQYF
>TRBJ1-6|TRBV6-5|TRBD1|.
TGTGCCAGCAGTAAAGGGACAGACAGTTCACCCCTCCACTTT
CASSKGTDSSPLHF
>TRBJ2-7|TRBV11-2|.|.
TGTGCCAGCAGCCCGAGACAGGGCGGGATAACCTACGAGCAGTACTTC
CASSPRQGGITYEQYF
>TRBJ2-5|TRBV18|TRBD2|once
TGTGCCAGCTCACCACCGATCGGGACTAGCGGGGGGGCCGATCTGGAAGAGACCCAGTACTTC
CASSPPIGTSGGADLEETQYF
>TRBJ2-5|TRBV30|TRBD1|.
TGTGCCTGGAGTGTACTTCTCGGACAGGGGCTATCGGAGACCCAGTACTTC
CAWSVLLGQGLSETQYF
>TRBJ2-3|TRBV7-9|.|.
TGTGCCAGCAGCTTAGGTTCGGGGACAACAGATACGCAGTATTTT
CASSLGSGTTDTQYF
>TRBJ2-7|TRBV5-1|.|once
TGCGCCAGCAGCTTGAACAGGGACAACTACGAGCAGTACTTC
CASSLNRDNYEQYF
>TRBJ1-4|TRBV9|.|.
TGTGCCAGCAGCCCACGTCAGGGGAAGGGCGAAAAACTGTTTTTT
CASSPRQGKGEKLFF
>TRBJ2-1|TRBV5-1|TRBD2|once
TGCGCCAGCAGCCCGGGACTAGCGGGGGGGGATGAGCAGTTCTTC
CASSPGLAGGDEQFF
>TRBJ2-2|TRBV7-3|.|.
TGTGCCAGCAGCCGCGACCAGGGTGGGCTGTTTTTT
CASSRDQGGLFF
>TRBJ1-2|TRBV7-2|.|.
TGTACCAGCACCCACGACCGGGTTAACTATGGCTACACCTTC
CTSTHDRVNYGYTF
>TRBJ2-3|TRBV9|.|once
TGTGCCAGCAGCGTAGGGGGCAACCCATACACAGATGGTACGCAGTATTTT
CASSVGGNPYTDGTQYF
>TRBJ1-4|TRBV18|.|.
TGTGCCAGCTCACCAACGACCGGCGGTACCAATGAAAAACTGTTTTTT
CASSPTTGGTNEKLFF